Listed below are T cell receptor beta chains from one sample, sequenced in a study of cytomegalovirus exposure and HLA in healthy donors. Clones were read by immunoSEQ multiplex PCR, and TCRdb kept only the in-frame ones, dropping some. The table shows 110,000 to 150,000 clones, with approximately 72% occurring only once. The sample consisted of PBMCs. Receptors originate from a man aged 40-49 years in good health and CMV-seronegative. Each CDR3 is given with its conserved first and last residue.

J gene: TRBJ1-2; V gene: TRBV19; CDR3 protein: CASSLRQGPLGNGYTF
J gene: TRBJ2-7; V gene: TRBV18; CDR3 protein: CASSPSGNYEQYF
J gene: TRBJ1-5; V gene: TRBV2; CDR3 protein: CASTTTSNQPQNF
J gene: TRBJ2-5; V gene: TRBV7-9; CDR3 protein: CASSLWAGGKFQETQYF
J gene: TRBJ2-7; V gene: TRBV11-2; CDR3 protein: CASSLGGTGGLYEQYF
J gene: TRBJ2-2; V gene: TRBV7-9; CDR3 protein: CSSSPNDGGLNTGELFF
J gene: TRBJ1-1; V gene: TRBV6-5; CDR3 protein: CASFRQGNTEAFF
J gene: TRBJ2-3; V gene: TRBV19; CDR3 protein: CASSIQAGAVDTQYF
J gene: TRBJ2-7; V gene: TRBV25-1; CDR3 protein: CASSPPGGAIIYEQYF
J gene: TRBJ2-5; V gene: TRBV5-1; CDR3 protein: CASSLAQGRASGKQETQYF
J gene: TRBJ2-2; V gene: TRBV5-1; CDR3 protein: CASTITSGGGTGELFF
J gene: TRBJ2-1; V gene: TRBV7-6; CDR3 protein: CASSPQGLVGDEQFF
J gene: TRBJ2-2; V gene: TRBV19; CDR3 protein: CATTGGSYTGELFF
J gene: TRBJ2-1; V gene: TRBV20-1; CDR3 protein: CSASRGNEQFF
J gene: TRBJ1-5; V gene: TRBV29-1; CDR3 protein: CSVGGRPLPQHF
J gene: TRBJ1-2; V gene: TRBV7-2; CDR3 protein: CASSIDRVSLYGYTF
J gene: TRBJ2-5; V gene: TRBV10-2; CDR3 protein: CASKQTGLRETQYF
J gene: TRBJ1-6; V gene: TRBV6-1; CDR3 protein: CASSVQGAGNSPLHF
J gene: TRBJ1-5; V gene: TRBV6-5; CDR3 protein: CASSPDRGSNQPQHF
J gene: TRBJ2-3; V gene: TRBV19; CDR3 protein: CASSTGITDTQYF
J gene: TRBJ2-2; V gene: TRBV6-1; CDR3 protein: CASGDREDGELFF
J gene: TRBJ2-4; V gene: TRBV9; CDR3 protein: CASSLRKNIQYF
J gene: TRBJ2-3; V gene: TRBV30; CDR3 protein: CAWSLRLAGVWGSTDTQYF
J gene: TRBJ1-6; V gene: TRBV27; CDR3 protein: CASTLTGQGRLPLHF
J gene: TRBJ1-1; V gene: TRBV5-1; CDR3 protein: CASTLDTGVNTEAFF
J gene: TRBJ2-1; V gene: TRBV30; CDR3 protein: CASGASYNEQFF
J gene: TRBJ1-6; V gene: TRBV2; CDR3 protein: CASSGSTGKTLNSPLHF
J gene: TRBJ2-5; V gene: TRBV14; CDR3 protein: CASSQDLSGRRGLQETQYF
J gene: TRBJ2-7; V gene: TRBV2; CDR3 protein: CASLSDRVVREQYF
J gene: TRBJ2-2; V gene: TRBV19; CDR3 protein: CASTETTNTGELFF
J gene: TRBJ2-7; V gene: TRBV18; CDR3 protein: CASSPSSGAYEQYF
J gene: TRBJ2-3; V gene: TRBV9; CDR3 protein: CASSVGATLDTQYF
J gene: TRBJ2-7; V gene: TRBV4-1; CDR3 protein: CASSQGRQSLSREQYF
J gene: TRBJ2-1; V gene: TRBV5-6; CDR3 protein: CASSETHRGRNEQFF
J gene: TRBJ1-2; V gene: TRBV6-5; CDR3 protein: CASSYVGQGIYTF
J gene: TRBJ1-1; V gene: TRBV27; CDR3 protein: CASSLMRNTEAFF
J gene: TRBJ1-4; V gene: TRBV4-1; CDR3 protein: CASSQVAGQVKKEKLFF
J gene: TRBJ1-6; V gene: TRBV27; CDR3 protein: CASSFDRGGRNSPLHF
J gene: TRBJ1-2; V gene: TRBV6-5; CDR3 protein: CASSLGTPTNYGYTF
J gene: TRBJ1-2; V gene: TRBV28; CDR3 protein: CASSLLDLNYGYTF
J gene: TRBJ2-1; V gene: TRBV7-2; CDR3 protein: CASSDFVRESYNEQFF
J gene: TRBJ1-6; V gene: TRBV2; CDR3 protein: CASSGGLDSPLHF
J gene: TRBJ1-2; V gene: TRBV30; CDR3 protein: CAWRDRGRNGYTF
J gene: TRBJ2-7; V gene: TRBV7-2; CDR3 protein: CASSPDWSEQCF
J gene: TRBJ2-2; V gene: TRBV5-1; CDR3 protein: CASSDSMNTGELFF
J gene: TRBJ2-1; V gene: TRBV5-4; CDR3 protein: CASNGQGSSYNEQFF
J gene: TRBJ1-6; V gene: TRBV15; CDR3 protein: CATSRDRGGGSPLHF
J gene: TRBJ2-7; V gene: TRBV9; CDR3 protein: CASSVGIDGSSYEQYF
J gene: TRBJ2-7; V gene: TRBV28; CDR3 protein: CASSGLRLTPHEQYF